This TCR beta chain was profiled in a study of T-cell reconstitution after alpha-beta-depleted transplantation in children. As it was prepared, the TCRbeta library received unique molecular identifiers. TCRdb called the PCR reads again in MiXCR, with one record for every CDR3 protein. The repertoire holds some 500,000 distinct CDR3 sequences, with less than 35% as singletons. The germline V and J ends were trimmed by 1 base and 7 bases, with 10 bases remaining between them. Germline-derived CDR1 and CDR2 are MDHEN and SYDVKM. This CDR3 region has 13 residues. The chain joins TRBV28 to TRBJ1-1; tentative D call: TRBD1 (5 bases). The TCR comes from a human donor who donated a stem cell graft to a child with aplastic anemia. Specimen: PBMCs from the stem cell graft donor, collected from the stem cell graft. The CDR3 loop reads CASSLLTALEAFF. The CDR3 DNA is TGTGCCAGCAGTTTATTGACAGCCCTTGAAGCTTTCTTT.